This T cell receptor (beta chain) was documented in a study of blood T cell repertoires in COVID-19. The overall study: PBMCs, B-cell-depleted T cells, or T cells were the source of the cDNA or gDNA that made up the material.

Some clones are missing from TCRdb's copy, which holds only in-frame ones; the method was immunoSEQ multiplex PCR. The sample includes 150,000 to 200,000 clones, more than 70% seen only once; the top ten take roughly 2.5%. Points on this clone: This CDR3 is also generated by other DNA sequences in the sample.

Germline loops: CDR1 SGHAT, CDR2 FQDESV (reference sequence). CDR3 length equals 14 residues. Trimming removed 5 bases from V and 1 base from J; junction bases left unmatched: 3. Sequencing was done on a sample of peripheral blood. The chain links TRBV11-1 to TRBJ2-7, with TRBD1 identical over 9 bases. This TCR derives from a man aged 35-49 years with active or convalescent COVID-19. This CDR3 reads CASSPTGGSYEQYF. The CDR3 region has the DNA TGTGCCAGCAGCCCGACAGGGGGGTCCTACGAGCAGTACTTC.